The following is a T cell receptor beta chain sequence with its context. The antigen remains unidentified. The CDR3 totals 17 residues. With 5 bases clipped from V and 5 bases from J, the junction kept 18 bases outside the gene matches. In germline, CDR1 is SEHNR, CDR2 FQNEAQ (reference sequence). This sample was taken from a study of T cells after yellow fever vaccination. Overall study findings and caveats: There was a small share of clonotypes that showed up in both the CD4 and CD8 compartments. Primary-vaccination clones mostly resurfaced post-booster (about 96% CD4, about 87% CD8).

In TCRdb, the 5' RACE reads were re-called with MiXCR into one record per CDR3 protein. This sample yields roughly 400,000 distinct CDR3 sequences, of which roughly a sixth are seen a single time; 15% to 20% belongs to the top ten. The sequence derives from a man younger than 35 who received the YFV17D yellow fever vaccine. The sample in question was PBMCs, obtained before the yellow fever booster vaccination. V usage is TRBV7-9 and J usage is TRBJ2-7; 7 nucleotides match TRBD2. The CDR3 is CASSPGSSGLPGHEQYF. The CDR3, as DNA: TGTGCCAGCAGCCCGGGAAGTAGCGGGCTGCCCGGGCACGAGCAGTACTTC. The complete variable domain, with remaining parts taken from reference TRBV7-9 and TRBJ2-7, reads DTGVSQNPRHKITKRGQNVTFRCDPISEHNRLYWYRQTLGQGPEFLTYFQNEAQLEKSRLLSDRFSAERPKGSFSTLEIQRTEQGDSAMYLCASSPGSSGLPGHEQYFGPGTRLTVT.